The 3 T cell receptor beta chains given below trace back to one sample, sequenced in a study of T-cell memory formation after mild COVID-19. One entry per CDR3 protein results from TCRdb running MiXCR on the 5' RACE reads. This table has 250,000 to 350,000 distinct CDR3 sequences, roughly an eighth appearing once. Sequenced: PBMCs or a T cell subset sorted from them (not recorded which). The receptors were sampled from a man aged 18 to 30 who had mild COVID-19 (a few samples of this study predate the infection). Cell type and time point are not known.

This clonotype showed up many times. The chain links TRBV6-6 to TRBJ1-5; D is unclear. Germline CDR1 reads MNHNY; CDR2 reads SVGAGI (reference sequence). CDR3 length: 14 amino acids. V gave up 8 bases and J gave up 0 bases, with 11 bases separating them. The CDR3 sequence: CASRGTYSNQPQHF. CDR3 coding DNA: TGTGCCAGCCGAGGTACATATAGCAATCAGCCCCAGCATTTT.

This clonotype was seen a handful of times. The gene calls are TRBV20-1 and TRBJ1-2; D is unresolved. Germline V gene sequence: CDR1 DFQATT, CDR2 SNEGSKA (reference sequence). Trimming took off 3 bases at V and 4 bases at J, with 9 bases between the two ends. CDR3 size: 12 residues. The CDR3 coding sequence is TGCAGTGCTAGTAAGGCGGGCTATGGCTACACCTTC. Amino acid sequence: CSASKAGYGYTF.

CDR3 protein: CASSQGDRITSSAFF. CDR3 nucleotide sequence: TGTGCCAGCAGCCAAGGCGACAGGATAACCTCCTCAGCTTTCTTT. The V gene is TRBV3-1, the J gene TRBJ1-1, with D possibly TRBD1 on 6 matching bases. The ends were cut back, 1 base at V and 10 bases at J, with 19 bases in the middle. Germline CDR1 is LGHDT and CDR2 is YNNKEL (reference sequence). The CDR3 sequence is 15 residues long.